The 25 T cell receptor beta chains below come from one sample, sequenced in a study of regulatory T cells in long-lasting Graves disease. Sample time point: newly diagnosed GD, antithyroid drugs for less than 3 months. The TCR library used RNA extracted from PBMCs. Arm-PCR with iRepertoire HTBI primers amplified the CDR3 regions for these TCR beta libraries. TCRdb reprocessed the multiplex PCR reads via MiXCR and lists one record per CDR3 protein. The sample holds about 530,000 distinct CDR3 sequences, around 16% seen once. This sample was also put to use in a study of T cells in Graves' hyperthyroidism and ophthalmopathy.

Specimen: peripheral blood mononuclear cells (PBMCs), collected at new diagnosis, from a patient treated with antithyroid drugs. These receptor sequences come from a woman aged 40-65 years with Graves disease.

The DNA for the CDR3 is TGTGCCAGCAGTTTAGTTCATCGGGACAGGGGGATTTATGGCTACACCTTC. This sequence encodes CASSLVHRDRGIYGYTF. V is TRBV12-3 or TRBV12-4 and J is TRBJ1-2; the match to TRBD1 covers 11 bases. This CDR3 spans 17 amino acids. After removal of 1 base from V and 5 bases from J, the junction contained 9 bases not matched to a gene.

This chain connects TRBV7-9 to TRBJ1-4; 7 bases match TRBD1. The CDR3 spans 14 residues. V was pared by 2 bases and J by 8 bases, with 5 bases of the junction left unmatched. Looked up from germline, CDR1 is SEHNR and CDR2 is FQNEAQ (reference sequence). The CDR3 reads CASSLQGVREKLFF. The CDR3 nucleotides read TGTGCCAGCAGCTTACAGGGGGTACGCGAAAAACTGTTTTTT.

This clonotype was counted many times. CDR3 sequence (DNA): TGTGCCAGCAGCACCCGGGACAGGGGGCTTAACACTGAAGCTTTCTTT. Amino acids: CASSTRDRGLNTEAFF. The chain couples TRBV12-3 or TRBV12-4 to TRBJ1-1; TRBD1 matches 12 bases. This CDR3 has 16 residues. V was clipped by 6 bases and J by 2 bases; unmatched bases: 7.

This clonotype was detected a few times. This chain joins TRBV18 and TRBJ2-7; 10 bases map to TRBD1. Germline V gene sequence: CDR1 KGHSH, CDR2 LQKENI. V was clipped by 3 bases and J by 4 bases; unmatched bases: 6. The CDR3 has 15 amino acids. CDR3 DNA sequence: TGTGCCAGCTCACCCGTCCCGGGACAGGGGTACGAGCAGTACTTC. This codes for CASSPVPGQGYEQYF.

The sample holds many counts of this clonotype. The chain is built from TRBV6-2 or TRBV6-3 and TRBJ2-3; no firm D call. Per the germline V gene, CDR1 is MNHEY and CDR2 is SVGEGT. CDR3 length equals 15 residues. Trimming pared 4 bases from V and 2 bases from J, leaving 13 bases between. The CDR3 reads CASSSSPPNTDTQYF. CDR3 sequence (DNA): TGTGCCAGCAGTTCGTCTCCCCCTAACACAGATACGCAGTATTTT.

The chain recombines TRBV19 with TRBJ1-5, with no clear D. Germline CDR1 LNHDA, CDR2 SQIVND (reference sequence). CDR3 length: 13 residues. V lost 6 bases, J lost 3 bases, and 9 bases lay in between. The CDR3 nucleotides are TGTGCCAGTAGCCCTTCAGCCAATCAGCCCCAGCATTTT. It specifies CASSPSANQPQHF.

Only a few counts were recorded for this clonotype. The genes are TRBV29-1 and TRBJ2-3; no definite D call. V lost 3 bases and J lost 6, with 10 bases in between. Germline-derived CDR1 and CDR2 are SQVTM and ANQGSEA. The CDR3 has 12 amino acids. CDR3 coding DNA: TGCAGCGTTGAGGAACCCGCCGATACGCAGTATTTT. It yields the protein CSVEEPADTQYF.

The chain combines TRBV6-1 with TRBJ2-5, with 7 nucleotides matching TRBD2. The CDR3 spans 15 residues. The germline V gene has CDR1 MNHNS and CDR2 SASEGT. V lost 6 bases and J lost 9; bases outside the gene matches: 16. The CDR3 protein is CASSPSGPRGVAQYF. CDR3 coding DNA: TGTGCCAGCAGCCCCTCCGGACCTCGGGGGGTGGCCCAGTACTTC.

This chain joins TRBV24-1 and TRBJ2-6, with a tentative D call TRBD2 (5 bases). V lost 2 bases and J 0 bases, leaving 7 bases between the germline ends. Germline V lookup: CDR1 KGHDR, CDR2 SFDVKD. The CDR3 runs 16 residues. CDR3 protein: CATSDSGVSGANVLTF. In DNA, the CDR3 is TGTGCCACCAGTGATTCCGGGGTCTCTGGGGCCAACGTCCTGACTTTC.

Only a few counts were recorded for this clonotype. The V call is TRBV7-9, the J call TRBJ1-1; unclear D gene. This CDR3 contains 11 residues. Germline-derived CDR1 and CDR2 are SEHNR and FQNEAQ (reference sequence). The V gene lost 3 bases and the J gene lost 6 bases, with 5 bases spanning the gap. The CDR3 DNA is TGTGCCAGCAGCTTGACCCCTGAAGCTTTCTTT. Residues: CASSLTPEAFF.

The chain has TRBV9 and TRBJ1-1, with D possibly matching TRBD1 (5 bases). The CDR3 is 16 residues long. The ends were cut back, 4 bases at V and 0 bases at J, with 16 bases in the middle. Germline values: CDR1 SGDLS, CDR2 YYNGEE. The CDR3 loop is CASSPKAGGLNTEAFF. In DNA form, the CDR3 reads TGTGCCAGCAGCCCTAAGGCGGGGGGGTTGAACACTGAAGCTTTCTTT.

This clonotype came up a few times. The J gene is TRBJ1-1, the V gene TRBV7-2; 7 bases agree with TRBD1. CDR3 length: 15 amino acids. CDR1 is SGHTA, CDR2 FQGNSA, per germline. With V trimmed by 1 base and J by 4 bases, 6 bases remained unmatched. CDR3: CASSLGGTGVTEAFF. The DNA of the CDR3 is TGTGCCAGCAGCTTAGGCGGCACAGGGGTCACTGAAGCTTTCTTT. Supplemented by reference TRBV7-2 and TRBJ1-1, the full variable domain reads GAGVSQSPSNKVTEKGKDVELRCDPISGHTALYWYRQSLGQGLEFLIYFQGNSAPDKSGLPSDRFSAERTGGSVSTLTIQRTQQEDSAVYLCASSLGGTGVTEAFFGQGTRLTVV.

With regard to this clonotype: A far more abundant clone sits one base away, making this likely a read error. The rearrangement joins TRBV7-2 to TRBJ2-3, with D possibly being TRBD2 (5 bases). This CDR3 comprises 16 residues. Germline CDR1 and CDR2: SGHTA and FQGNSA. CDR3 DNA sequence: TGTGCCAGCGGCTTAGGAGGCCTCCACGGCACAGATACGCAGTATTTT. It is translated as CASGLGGLHGTDTQYF. Drawing the rest from reference TRBV7-2 and TRBJ2-3, the complete variable domain is GAGVSQSPSNKVTEKGKDVELRCDPISGHTALYWYRQSLGQGLEFLIYFQGNSAPDKSGLPSDRFSAERTGGSVSTLTIQRTQQEDSAVYLCASGLGGLHGTDTQYFGPGTRLTVL.

This clonotype was detected only a few times. CDR3 region: CASSLIRGRENEQFF. The CDR3 nucleotides are TGTGCCAGTAGCCTCATCAGGGGGCGCGAGAATGAGCAGTTCTTC. The chain employs TRBV19 and TRBJ2-1; 8 nucleotides agree with TRBD1. This CDR3 comprises 15 residues. Trimming at V came to 6 bases and at J to 7 bases, leaving 11 bases not matched to a gene. Germline CDR1 LNHDA, CDR2 SQIVND (reference sequence). The full variable domain, in which reference TRBV19 and TRBJ2-1 provide the parts outside the CDR3, is DGGITQSPKYLFRKEGQNVTLSCEQNLNHDAMYWYRQDPGQGLRLIYYSQIVNDFQKGDIAEGYSVSREKKESFPLTVTSAQKNPTAFYLCASSLIRGRENEQFFGPGTRLTVL.

Remarks on this clonotype: This may come from a read error, since a much larger clone is one base off. The chain's CDR3 is CASSSGGQVADTQYF. CDR3 coding DNA: TGTGCCAGCAGCTCAGGGGGACAGGTAGCAGATACGCAGTATTTT. The V and J genes are TRBV7-3 and TRBJ2-3; 8 nucleotides align to TRBD1. V lost 4 bases to trimming and J lost 4 bases; unmatched junction nucleotides: 7. Germline V gene lookup returns CDR1 SGHTA and CDR2 FQGTGA. The CDR3 has 15 amino acids.

This clonotype was seen at least ten times. The chain carries TRBV7-9 and TRBJ1-1; D unresolved. Germline assignment: CDR1 SEHNR and CDR2 FQNEAQ (reference sequence). V lost 4 bases and J lost 7, with 10 bases in between. The CDR3 covers 12 residues. The CDR3: CASSYRGGEAFF. DNA for the CDR3: TGTGCCAGCAGCTATCGAGGCGGTGAAGCTTTCTTT.

In its sample, this clonotype was seen many times. The chain recombines TRBV12-3 or TRBV12-4 with TRBJ1-1, with TRBD1 matching over 7 bases. The J segment lost 3 bases and the V segment lost 1 base, leaving 8 bases of the junction unmatched. The CDR3 spans 16 residues. The CDR3 protein is CASSLDRGLVDTEAFF. The CDR3 nucleotides read TGTGCCAGCAGTTTAGACAGGGGCTTGGTGGACACTGAAGCTTTCTTT.

There are many counts of this clonotype. The V and J genes are TRBV6-1 and TRBJ1-1; TRBD1 matches 9 bases. Trimming cost V 4 bases and J 0 bases; bases outside gene matches: 6. The length of the CDR3 is 16 residues. Germline CDR1 MNHNS, CDR2 SASEGT. The CDR3 DNA is TGTGCCAGCAGTGGGGACAGGGTTACTATGAACACTGAAGCTTTCTTT. This codes for CASSGDRVTMNTEAFF.

Only a few counts were recorded for this clonotype. The chain couples TRBV6-1 to TRBJ2-2, with D perhaps TRBD2 (6 bases). Trimming cost V 5 bases and J 7 bases, with 14 bases left between them. CDR1 and CDR2 from the germline V gene are MNHNS and SASEGT. CDR3 length equals 14 residues. DNA of the CDR3: TGTGCCAGCAGTCTCTCCTGGGGGGTCGGGGAGCTGTTTTTT. This sequence encodes CASSLSWGVGELFF.

This clonotype was detected a few times. The rearrangement joins TRBV6-1 to TRBJ1-4, with a tentative D call TRBD1 (6 bases). This CDR3 comprises 16 residues. The V gene's germline CDR1 is MNHNS and CDR2 SASEGT. Trimming took 6 bases from V and 8 from J, leaving 22 bases between them. The CDR3 loop reads CASRVPGHSRVEKLFF. CDR3 nucleotide sequence: TGTGCCAGCAGGGTCCCGGGACACTCAAGGGTCGAAAAACTGTTTTTT.

In nucleotides, the CDR3 is TGTGCCAGCAGCTTAGTCCACTGGCGACAGGGGGGGTACTCACCCCTCCACTTT. Amino acids: CASSLVHWRQGGYSPLHF. The chain combines TRBV7-2 with TRBJ1-6, with TRBD1 identical over 9 bases. The germline gives CDR1 SGHTA, CDR2 FQGNSA. The CDR3 is made up of 18 amino acids. V shed 1 base and J 10 bases; nucleotides not matched to a gene: 14.

This clonotype was counted a few times. The chain links TRBV28 to TRBJ2-7; a possible D gene is TRBD2 (6 bases). Trimming took off 2 bases at V and 1 base at J, with 12 bases between the two ends. The CDR3 runs 15 residues. The germline CDR1 and CDR2 sequences are MDHEN and SYDVKM. CDR3 in amino acids: CASSLPLRGSYEQYF. The CDR3 DNA is TGTGCCAGCAGTTTACCCCTCCGGGGGTCCTACGAGCAGTACTTC. Variable domain in full (rest from reference TRBV28 and TRBJ2-7): DVKVTQSSRYLVKRTGEKVFLECVQDMDHENMFWYRQDPGLGLRLIYFSYDVKMKEKGDIPEGYSVSREKKERFSLILESASTNQTSMYLCASSLPLRGSYEQYFGPGTRLTVT.

Turning to this clonotype: A much larger clone lies one base from this, so it may be a read error. The J gene is TRBJ1-1, the V gene TRBV7-2; D is unresolved. This CDR3 region has 13 residues. The germline V gene encodes CDR1 SGHTA and CDR2 FQGNSA. In DNA, the CDR3 is TGTGCCGGCAGCTTGGAGGCCTACACTGAAGCTTTCTTT. Its protein product is CAGSLEAYTEAFF.

This clonotype occurred many times. Here the CDR3 DNA reads TGTGCCACCAGCAGAGATATCGGGGGGACAGGGGGCGAGCAGTACTTC. This encodes CATSRDIGGTGGEQYF. The gene calls are TRBV15 and TRBJ2-7; TRBD1 matches 11 bases. Trimming removed 0 bases from V and 6 bases from J; junction bases left unmatched: 7. The germline V gene has CDR1 LNHNV and CDR2 YYDKDF (reference sequence). The CDR3 consists of 16 residues.

There are a few counts of this clonotype. This chain connects TRBV6-1 to TRBJ1-5; D is unclear. The V end lost 8 bases, the J end lost 3 bases, and 5 bases lay between the germline ends. This CDR3 spans 11 amino acids. The germline V gene has CDR1 MNHNS and CDR2 SASEGT. CDR3 protein: CASAHNQPQHF. CDR3 DNA: TGTGCCAGCGCCCACAATCAGCCCCAGCATTTT.